This T cell receptor (beta chain) was sequenced for a study of human T cells and chemical hapten exposure. Whole-study context: Weekly administration of diphenylcyclopropenone to the scalp of patients continued throughout the approximately 23-week study. A mostly female patient group had alopecia areata, totalis or universalis.

Trimming removed 2 bases from V and 3 bases from J, with 8 bases in between. Germline CDR1 MNHEY, CDR2 SVGEGT. The CDR3 totals 13 residues. The library gave individual cDNA molecules unique molecular identifiers. TCRdb reanalysed the RACE reads using MiXCR and keeps one entry per CDR3 protein. The data show 150,000 to 200,000 distinct CDR3 sequences, with 13% to 15% seen just once and 1.5% to 2% held by the top ten. Stated time point: patch test 1, 2 weeks after DPC sensitization. The treatment was: therapeutic diphenylcyclopropenone sensitization with weekly scalp DPC. People who gave samples had alopecia, were 18 to 70 years old, and were suitable for DPC.

The origin of this receptor is a woman aged 25 to 39 with alopecia areata. Some clones in this sample may be carry-over from other donors' samples. The chain carries TRBV6-2 or TRBV6-3 and TRBJ2-7; D gene uncertain. Sequences were derived from whole blood, sampled in connection with sensitization to the hapten diphenylcyclopropenone (DPC). The CDR3 here is CASSYVGYYEQYF. CDR3 DNA sequence: TGTGCCAGCAGTTACGTGGGGTACTACGAGCAGTACTTC.